This entry lists 30 T cell receptor beta chains sequenced from one sample in a study of PD-1 blockade in classical Hodgkin lymphoma. Libraries were prepared by immunoSEQ multiplex PCR; TCRdb keeps only in-frame clonotypes and omits some of them. Of 20,000 to 30,000 clones listed, about nine tenths are singletons. Each patient experienced a relapse that followed autologous stem cell transplantation, and brentuximab vedotin exposure varied. Sequences were derived from peripheral blood mononuclear cells (PBMCs), sampled at baseline. These receptors were obtained from a human donor with classical Hodgkin lymphoma.

The J gene is TRBJ2-1, the V gene TRBV7-3, with 7 bases that match TRBD2. CDR3 size: 16 residues. Germline V gene lookup returns CDR1 SGHTA and CDR2 FQGTGA. Trimming removed 5 bases from V and 7 bases from J; junction bases left unmatched: 14. The CDR3 here is CASSASGGTGANEQFF. In nucleotides, the CDR3 is TGTGCCAGCAGCGCTAGCGGCGGGACCGGAGCGAATGAGCAGTTCTTC.

The chain uses TRBV5-1 and TRBJ1-4, with TRBD1 matching over 9 bases. J gave up 7 bases and V 5 bases, and 9 bases lay outside the gene matches. The CDR3 runs 15 residues. The germline gives CDR1 SGHRS, CDR2 YFSETQ. CDR3 sequence: CASSSPGQGSEKLFF. The CDR3 nucleotides are TGCGCCAGCAGTTCCCCGGGACAGGGAAGTGAAAAACTGTTTTTT.

The J gene is TRBJ2-2, the V gene TRBV18; possible D gene TRBD2, 5 bases. V lost 3 bases and J lost 2, with 16 bases in between. The CDR3 consists of 17 residues. The germline V gene encodes CDR1 KGHSH and CDR2 LQKENI. The CDR3, as DNA: TGTGCCAGCTCACCCACGGACTCGACCGGCAACACCGGGGAGCTGTTTTTT. Protein: CASSPTDSTGNTGELFF.

The V call is TRBV28, the J call TRBJ1-3, with unresolved D. CDR3 length: 13 residues. V lost 5 bases, J lost 6 bases, and 11 bases lay in between. Germline CDR1 MDHEN, CDR2 SYDVKM. The CDR3 loop reads CASSQVPVNTIYF. CDR3 coding DNA: TGTGCCAGCAGTCAGGTCCCTGTAAACACCATATATTTT. Together with reference TRBV28 and TRBJ1-3, the CDR3 gives the full variable domain: DVKVTQSSRYLVKRTGEKVFLECVQDMDHENMFWYRQDPGLGLRLIYFSYDVKMKEKGDIPEGYSVSREKKERFSLILESASTNQTSMYLCASSQVPVNTIYFGEGSWLTVV.

The chain recombines TRBV15 with TRBJ2-3; 7 nucleotides align to TRBD1. The CDR3 is 13 amino acids. Germline loops: CDR1 LNHNV, CDR2 YYDKDF (reference sequence). The V gene end was trimmed by 0 bases and the J gene end by 11 bases; junction bases not matched to a gene: 5. As DNA, the CDR3 is TGTGCCACCAGCAGAGATTCTGACAGGGAGCAGTATTTT. Translated, it gives CATSRDSDREQYF. The complete variable domain, with remaining parts taken from reference TRBV15 and TRBJ2-3, reads DAMVIQNPRYQVTQFGKPVTLSCSQTLNHNVMYWYQQKSSQAPKLLFHYYDKDFNNEADTPDNFQSRRPNTSFCFLDIRSPGLGDTAMYLCATSRDSDREQYFGPGTRLTVL.

The genes are TRBV19 and TRBJ2-5; tentatively, D is TRBD2 (6 bases). Trimming took off 4 bases at V and 5 bases at J, with 17 bases between the two ends. The CDR3 totals 15 residues. Germline CDR1 and CDR2: LNHDA and SQIVND (reference sequence). The CDR3 bases are TGTGCCAGTAGTACACCGGGACCCGGAGGGGAGACCCAGTACTTC. This encodes CASSTPGPGGETQYF.

This clone was detected once. CDR3 loop: CASSLQGGSSEKLFF. The CDR3 bases are TGCGCCAGCAGCTTACAGGGGGGAAGTAGTGAAAAACTGTTTTTT. The chain links TRBV5-1 to TRBJ1-4, with 8 bases fitting TRBD1. This CDR3 has 15 residues. Germline CDR1 is SGHRS and CDR2 is YFSETQ. V dropped 2 bases and J dropped 7; count of bases not matched to a gene: 7.

This clone appeared a few times. The CDR3, as DNA: TGTGCCAGCAGTTTACCGGGACAGGGGGCTCATGAGCAGTTCTTC. The encoded protein is CASSLPGQGAHEQFF. This rearrangement joins TRBV28 to TRBJ2-1; 12 nucleotides line up with TRBD1. Germline V CDR1 and CDR2: MDHEN, SYDVKM. V gave up 2 bases and J gave up 8 bases; unmatched junction bases: 4. The CDR3 consists of 15 residues.

The V call is TRBV7-9, the J call TRBJ1-1; 8 bases match TRBD1. The CDR3 length is 13 residues. Germline assignment: CDR1 SEHNR and CDR2 FQNEAQ (reference sequence). After removal of 5 bases from V and 7 bases from J, the junction contained 6 bases not matched to a gene. CDR3 residues: CASSVTGDIEAFF. The CDR3, as DNA: TGTGCCAGCAGCGTGACAGGGGATATTGAAGCTTTCTTT.

V and J are TRBV11-3 and TRBJ2-2; tentative D call: TRBD2 (6 bases). Germline V CDR1 and CDR2: SGHNT, YENEEA. The CDR3 extends over 15 amino acids. The germline V and J ends were trimmed by 0 bases and 5 bases, with 10 bases remaining between them. The CDR3 sequence: CASSLESAGTGELFF. The CDR3 nucleotides read TGTGCCAGCAGCTTAGAATCCGCGGGGACCGGGGAGCTGTTTTTT.

The chain employs TRBV5-1 and TRBJ1-1, with D possibly being TRBD1 (6 bases). Trimming left V 5 bases short and J 1 base short, with 12 bases between. The germline CDR1 and CDR2 sequences are SGHRS and YFSETQ. This CDR3 is 14 amino acids long. The CDR3 bases are TGCGCCAGCAGATTACAGGGCCCGAACACTGAAGCTTTCTTT. This translates into CASRLQGPNTEAFF.

The rearrangement links TRBV4-1 to TRBJ2-6; D remains ambiguous. This CDR3 comprises 13 residues. Germline V lookup: CDR1 MGHRA, CDR2 YSYEKL. V gave up 1 base and J gave up 2 bases, with 0 bases separating them. The CDR3 region is CASSQAGANVLTF. CDR3 nucleotide sequence: TGCGCCAGCAGCCAAGCTGGGGCCAACGTCCTGACTTTC.

V is TRBV29-1 and J is TRBJ1-2, with 7 bases fitting TRBD1. The germline V gene has CDR1 SQVTM and CDR2 ANQGSEA. This CDR3 comprises 14 residues. J gave up 2 bases and V 5 bases, and 8 bases lay outside the gene matches. CDR3 loop: CSVQLTGTNYGYTF. The CDR3 bases are TGCAGCGTTCAACTGACAGGGACCAACTATGGCTACACCTTC.

The chain carries TRBV5-1 and TRBJ2-5, with 8 positions matching TRBD1. The junction had 10 bases not matched to a gene; V was cut back by 4 bases and J by 5 bases. Germline V CDR1 and CDR2: SGHRS, YFSETQ. CDR3 size: 15 residues. The CDR3 loop is CASSPTGGSGETQYF. CDR3 nucleotide sequence: TGCGCCAGCAGCCCTACAGGGGGTTCGGGGGAGACCCAGTACTTC.

The chain uses TRBV12-5 and TRBJ1-2, with D perhaps TRBD1 (5 bases). The CDR3 spans 12 residues. CDR1 LGHNT and CDR2 FRNRAP come from the germline V gene. The V end lost 4 bases, the J end lost 6 bases, and 9 bases lay between the germline ends. Here the CDR3 DNA reads TGTGCTAGTGGTTGGACAAATGATGGCTACACCTTC. Its protein product is CASGWTNDGYTF.

This clone was counted a few times. This rearrangement joins TRBV2 to TRBJ1-2; D call uncertain. The CDR3 is made up of 13 amino acids. Germline lookup yields CDR1 SNHLY and CDR2 FYNNEI. The ends were cut back, 5 bases at V and 6 bases at J, with 13 bases in the middle. The DNA of the CDR3 is TGTGCCAGCAGTCGTCAGGAGGTTGATGGCTACACCTTC. Protein sequence: CASSRQEVDGYTF.

The rearrangement joins TRBV7-8 to TRBJ1-3; D call uncertain. CDR3 length equals 15 residues. Trimming shortened V by 1 base and J by 0 bases, and 7 bases separated the two germline ends. Germline V CDR1 and CDR2: SGHVS, FQNEAQ. CDR3 residues: CASSLVGVSGNTIYF. CDR3 nucleotide sequence: TGTGCCAGCAGCTTAGTTGGTGTCTCTGGAAACACCATATATTTT.

This clone was counted between two and nine times. The gene calls are TRBV21-1 and TRBJ1-5. TRBV21-1 is flagged as a pseudogene. This CDR3 has 15 amino acids. The DNA of the CDR3 is TGTGCCAGCAGCATCAGATTCTATAGCAATCAGCCCCAGCATTTT. Translation gives CASSIRFYSNQPQHF.

The chain combines TRBV7-9 with TRBJ1-6, with D hard to call. Trimming removed 5 bases from V and 9 bases from J, with 17 bases in between. The CDR3 length is 15 residues. CDR1 SEHNR and CDR2 FQNEAQ come from the germline V gene (reference sequence). The CDR3 region is CASSQFDGASSPLHF. DNA of the CDR3: TGTGCCAGCAGCCAGTTTGACGGCGCTAGTTCACCCCTCCACTTT.

The chain is built from TRBV11-2 and TRBJ1-2, with no clear D. This CDR3 spans 11 amino acids. Germline-derived CDR1 and CDR2 are SGHAT and FQNNGV. Trimming took 7 bases from V and 5 from J, leaving 8 bases between them. CDR3 protein: CASTEGYGYTF. DNA for the CDR3: TGTGCCAGCACCGAGGGATATGGCTACACCTTC.

J is TRBJ1-4 and V is TRBV5-1, with a tentative D call TRBD1 (6 bases). The CDR3 totals 14 residues. From germline, CDR1 is SGHRS and CDR2 YFSETQ. Between the trimmed V and J ends, which lost 4 bases and 3 bases, there was a span of 10 bases. The CDR3 DNA is TGCGCCAGCAGCCAGACAGGCGCTAATGAAAAACTGTTTTTT. Its translation is CASSQTGANEKLFF.

The chain carries TRBV10-3 and TRBJ2-3, with 7 nucleotides matching TRBD2. Per germline, CDR1 ENHRY and CDR2 SYGVKD. The CDR3 is made up of 14 amino acids. Unmatched junction bases numbered 3, after V lost 4 bases and J lost 2 bases. The chain's CDR3 is CAISGGSNTDTQYF. The CDR3 DNA sequence: TGTGCCATCAGTGGCGGGAGCAACACAGATACGCAGTATTTT.

The V gene is TRBV7-8, the J gene TRBJ2-7, with D possibly called TRBD1 or TRBD2 (6 bases each). The germline CDR1 and CDR2 sequences are SGHVS and FQNEAQ. The V end was cut by 5 bases, the J end by 7 bases, with 15 bases between. The CDR3 consists of 13 residues. The CDR3 sequence is CASSPWGAREQYF. CDR3 nucleotide sequence: TGTGCCAGCAGCCCCTGGGGGGCTCGGGAGCAGTACTTC.

The V call is TRBV5-8, the J call TRBJ1-1; no definite D call. Looked up from germline, CDR1 is SGHTS and CDR2 is YDEGEE. The CDR3 is made up of 15 amino acids. Trimming cost V 4 bases and J 4 bases, with 17 bases left between them. The DNA of the CDR3 is TGTGCCAGCAGCCGGGCGGGCGCCCGGGCCACTGAAGCTTTCTTT. Protein product: CASSRAGARATEAFF. Variable domain in full (rest from reference TRBV5-8 and TRBJ1-1): EAGVTQSPTHLIKTRGQQATLRCSPISGHTSVYWYQQALGLGLQFLLWYDEGEERNRGNFPPRFSGRQFPNYSSELNVNALELEDSALYLCASSRAGARATEAFFGQGTRLTVV.

The chain couples TRBV19 to TRBJ2-7, with 9 nucleotides matching TRBD1. The CDR3 has 14 residues. The V gene end was trimmed by 6 bases and the J gene end by 3 bases; junction bases not matched to a gene: 6. In germline, CDR1 is LNHDA, CDR2 SQIVND (reference sequence). The CDR3 coding sequence is TGTGCCAGTAGCCTACCGGGACAGGGCTACGAGCAGTACTTC. This sequence encodes CASSLPGQGYEQYF.

The rearrangement links TRBV5-4 to TRBJ2-5; 14 bases match TRBD2. This CDR3 is 17 amino acids long. The V segment lost 4 bases and the J segment 5 bases; nucleotides outside the gene matches: 10. Germline loops: CDR1 SGHNT, CDR2 YYREEE (reference sequence). CDR3: CASSPRLAGGPGETQYF. The CDR3 coding sequence is TGTGCCAGCAGCCCGCGACTAGCGGGGGGGCCTGGGGAGACCCAGTACTTC.

V is TRBV6-1 and J is TRBJ1-2; D unresolved. The CDR3 consists of 16 residues. The germline V and J ends were trimmed by 1 base and 5 bases, with 17 bases remaining between them. Germline V gene sequence: CDR1 MNHNS, CDR2 SASEGT. DNA of the CDR3: TGTGCCAGCAGTGAAGAGAAATCGGGCAGCCTTTATGGCTACACCTTC. The encoded protein is CASSEEKSGSLYGYTF.

J is TRBJ2-1 and V is TRBV30, with 7 nucleotides matching TRBD2. Germline V gene lookup returns CDR1 GTSNPN and CDR2 SVGIG (reference sequence). V dropped 8 bases and J dropped 5; count of bases not matched to a gene: 9. This CDR3 spans 13 amino acids. The CDR3 DNA follows: TGTGCCAAATATGTCCGGGGGGACAATGAGCAGTTCTTC. Its translation: CAKYVRGDNEQFF.

The V and J genes are TRBV5-1 and TRBJ2-1; no clear D. Germline V gene lookup returns CDR1 SGHRS and CDR2 YFSETQ. The V end was cut by 4 bases, the J end by 7 bases, with 21 bases between. This CDR3 contains 16 residues. Written as DNA, the CDR3 is TGCGCCAGCAGCCAGGAAGGAACTTACGATGGTAATGAGCAGTTCTTC. Translating gives CASSQEGTYDGNEQFF.

This clone appeared once. The chain employs TRBV5-1 and TRBJ1-2; TRBD1 matches 10 bases. Losses at the gene ends were 4 bases for V and 8 bases for J; bases not matched to a gene: 8. The CDR3 is 14 amino acids. CDR1 and CDR2 (germline): SGHRS, YFSETQ. CDR3 region: CASSPTGTGEGYTF. The CDR3 bases are TGCGCCAGCAGCCCGACGGGGACAGGGGAAGGCTACACCTTC.